The sequence of this T cell receptor (beta chain) was determined in a study of shared clonotypes between healthy human individuals. This clone appeared a single time. The antigen is not known. Study-wide findings and caveats: Blood was the only sampled material, and tissue repertoires likely differ. Clonotypes shared by all four sorted-subset donors had higher generation probabilities than non-shared clonotypes.

There are 14 residues in the CDR3. V was pared by 5 bases and J by 1 base, with 15 bases between. CDR1 is SQVTM, CDR2 ANQGSEA, per germline. Only in-frame clones appear in the TCRdb table, and some are missing; sequencing was by immunoSEQ multiplex PCR. The sample has millions of clones; under 95% are singletons. Terminally differentiated effector memory CD45RA+ cells were excluded from the naive CD8 cells, which were CD45RO-negative and positively selected for CCR7. The sequence was collected from a man aged 18 to 29 in good health. Some clones in this sample may be carry-over from other donors' samples. The sequenced sample was naive CD8+ T cells from PBMCs. The genes are TRBV29-1 and TRBJ2-7, with D maybe TRBD2 (5 bases). The CDR3 region is CSVISGGLSYEQYF. The CDR3 DNA is TGCAGCGTTATATCCGGCGGGTTATCCTACGAGCAGTACTTC.